Listed below are T cell receptor beta chains from one sample, sequenced in a study of monozygotic twins with inflammatory bowel disease. No DNA is given; TCRdb re-called the 5' RACE reads and lists each CDR3 protein once. Reported are just under 45,000 distinct CDR3 sequences; the ten largest clones contain less than 6.5%. The sample was blood. These TCRs come from a human donor with ulcerative colitis or Crohn's disease, or a healthy co-twin of an affected twin (not recorded which). CDR3s include the opening cysteine and the closing phenylalanine or tryptophan.

cdr3_aa	v_call	j_call
CSVDFQSGGGYTF	TRBV29-1	TRBJ1-2
CASGRGDSPLHF	TRBV28	TRBJ1-6
CASSPSELLAGGFF	TRBV5-1	TRBJ2-1
CASSLRKGTEAFF	TRBV12-3/TRBV12-4	TRBJ1-1
CSAHTQGAGGYTF	TRBV20-1	TRBJ1-2
CASSRDPTYEQYF	TRBV25-1	TRBJ2-7
CASSAIQWVRNNEQFF	TRBV5-5	TRBJ2-1
CSARDWGAQYNSPLHF	TRBV20-1	TRBJ1-6
CASSYTWGEQYF	TRBV6-2/TRBV6-3	TRBJ2-7
CASSRGGGDYGYTF	TRBV4-1	TRBJ1-2
CASSKAGGGYEQYF	TRBV9	TRBJ2-7
CASREGPGELFF	TRBV3-1	TRBJ2-2
CASSLGAGELFF	TRBV11-3	TRBJ2-2
CASSEAHRYQETQYF	TRBV6-1	TRBJ2-5
CASSPPQGTYNEQFF	TRBV18	TRBJ2-1
CASSPRDKNTGELFF	TRBV28	TRBJ2-2
CASSPREGTGRNQPQHF	TRBV18	TRBJ1-5
CASSLGRASNQPQHF	TRBV7-8	TRBJ1-5
CASSFGGVSSPAGNYGYTF	TRBV11-1	TRBJ1-2
CASSLRDPDTQYF	TRBV4-3	TRBJ2-3
CASSSTSDTQYF	TRBV7-9	TRBJ2-3
CASRPTSSGGPGEQYF	TRBV6-1	TRBJ2-7
CASRDPARKPTDTQYF	TRBV7-6	TRBJ2-3
CASSLRVDTGELFF	TRBV11-2	TRBJ2-2
CASTTRGLGTDTQYF	TRBV12-3/TRBV12-4	TRBJ2-3
CASSTTGTGSHEQYF	TRBV5-6	TRBJ2-7
CASSLVSRGPADTQYF	TRBV5-6	TRBJ2-3
CASSMGPGQPQHF	TRBV19	TRBJ1-5
CASSEFPTAGTSGSWEETQYF	TRBV2	TRBJ2-5
CSVGGTSGSGRNEQFF	TRBV29-1	TRBJ2-1
CASSLEFVVGSKNIQYF	TRBV7-8	TRBJ2-4
CASSPTRTDTQYF	TRBV11-2	TRBJ2-3
CASSSTQQLGGIGKNEQFF	TRBV6-5	TRBJ2-1
CASSPTGTRANEQFF	TRBV4-1	TRBJ2-1
CASSNQGAIGELFF	TRBV6-5	TRBJ2-2
CASRSDKGRNQPQHF	TRBV2	TRBJ1-5
CASSPRTTSGGGREQFF	TRBV7-2	TRBJ2-1
CSAKPDQANYGYTF	TRBV20-1	TRBJ1-2
CASSLVVQVFTPTEAFF	TRBV7-8	TRBJ1-1
CASTLTGYSREKLFF	TRBV5-1	TRBJ1-4
CASSSKGRSVTEAFF	TRBV6-2/TRBV6-3	TRBJ1-1
CASSLVQMNTEAFF	TRBV7-9	TRBJ1-1
CSARERRSSYNEQFF	TRBV20-1	TRBJ2-1
CASSWTGDYEQYF	TRBV5-1	TRBJ2-7
CASSLGLGVKNIQYF	TRBV7-2	TRBJ2-4
CASSLRAGGPKTGELFF	TRBV5-5	TRBJ2-2
CASSLRGAPRLFF	TRBV7-2	TRBJ1-4
CATSGLASHEQYF	TRBV24-1	TRBJ2-7
CASSFGSRAFF	TRBV7-2	TRBJ1-1
CSAIPMTGPDTQYF	TRBV20-1	TRBJ2-3
CASSLAGVNEQYF	TRBV12-3/TRBV12-4	TRBJ2-7
CATSEGGGFYNEQFF	TRBV15	TRBJ2-1
CSAPKDGGLEQYF	TRBV20-1	TRBJ2-7
CAISEPPSSLAGGLGDEQYF	TRBV10-3	TRBJ2-7
CASSLEPTIYGYTF	TRBV11-2	TRBJ1-2